Here is one T cell receptor beta chain with its context. Antigen: not known. These data come from a study of CD8 T cells in ankylosing spondylitis. Study-wide findings and caveats: In ankylosing spondylitis blood, a motif of roughly 8 highly homologous TCR beta variants appeared characteristic.

Libraries of TCR beta came from quantitative 5'-RACE with molecular barcodes. In TCRdb, the 5' RACE reads were re-called with MiXCR into one record per CDR3 protein. The data hold roughly 700,000 distinct CDR3 sequences, with 15% to 20% observed a single time. The origin of this receptor is a male donor with ankylosing spondylitis. The sample comprised blood, either unsorted or a sorted T cell fraction (not recorded which).

The CDR3 nucleotides read TGCGCCAGCAGCCAAGGTCGGGACAGCAACTACGAGCAGTACTTC. It is translated as CASSQGRDSNYEQYF. The rearrangement uses TRBV4-1 and TRBJ2-7, with 7 bases identical to TRBD1. Germline V gives CDR1 MGHRA, CDR2 YSYEKL. This CDR3 region has 15 residues. The V and J ends lost 1 base and 3 bases, in that order; junction bases with no gene match: 6.